The text below deals with one TCR beta chain. Antigen unknown. Given a much more abundant clone one base away, this may be a read error. This sample was taken from a study of breast tumors, draining lymph nodes, adjacent tissues. Study findings and constraints: Data fit most tumor T cells coming from lymph node, expanding in tumor. Tumor TCR diversity was below lymph nodes but above nontumor tissue. Luminal-like breast cancer showed significantly greater tumor-nontumor repertoire similarity than basal-like breast cancer did. The lymph node origin of tumor T cells was framed as consistent with a hypothesis, not demonstrated.

Trimming cost V 8 bases and J 0 bases, with 15 bases left between them. The V gene's germline CDR1 is MNHNY and CDR2 SVGAGI (reference sequence). CDR3 length equals 15 residues. Breast cancer patients provided tissue from their axillary draining lymph nodes. One entry per CDR3 protein results from TCRdb running MiXCR on the multiplex PCR reads. The table lists under 300,000 distinct CDR3 sequences, under 40% of them singletons. Source material: axillary lymph node tissue. The chain couples TRBV6-6 to TRBJ2-3, with a possible D match to TRBD2 (5 bases). The receptor comes from a female donor with breast cancer. Some clones in this sample may be carry-over from other donors' samples. CDR3 in amino acids: CASGKVAPSTDTQYF. DNA of the CDR3: TGTGCCAGCGGGAAGGTAGCGCCTAGCACAGATACGCAGTATTTT.